Listed below are T cell receptor beta chains from one sample, sequenced in a study of CD8 T cells in Susac syndrome. TCRdb re-called the immunoSEQ multiplex PCR reads with MiXCR, one entry per CDR3 protein. Of roughly 140,000 distinct CDR3 sequences in the sample, about 94% were seen once. Material: CD8+ T cells from PBMCs. Receptor source: a human donor with multiple sclerosis. The CDR3 runs from the conserved cysteine through the conserved F or W. Each record gives: clone size, J gene, V gene, D gene, CDR3 DNA, CDR3 protein. The D gene is left open where the match is weak. Expanded clones get a size class; other rows say once, few or many, or leave the size out.

>-|TRBJ1-1|TRBV29-1|-
TGCAGCGTTGAAGAAGGGGGGGCCCCGGAACTGTTCTTT
CSVEEGGAPELFF
>-|TRBJ2-2|TRBV14|-
TGTGCCAGCAGCCTAGGCAGGGCCGGCTCCGGGGAGCTGTTTTTT
CASSLGRAGSGELFF
>-|TRBJ1-5|TRBV20-1|-
TGCAGTGCTAGAGATATGTATAGCAATCAGCCCCAGCATTTT
CSARDMYSNQPQHF
>-|TRBJ1-6|TRBV27|TRBD1
TGTGCCAGCAGTTTTGGACCGGGACAGGAGAATAATTCACCCCTCCACTTT
CASSFGPGQENNSPLHF
>-|TRBJ1-2|TRBV9|-
TGTGCCAGCAGAGCGGACAGCCTATATGGCTACACCTTC
CASRADSLYGYTF
>-|TRBJ2-7|TRBV9|-
TGTGCCAGCAGCCCCTTCTTGGGGGCAGACACCTACGAGCAGTACTTC
CASSPFLGADTYEQYF
>-|TRBJ1-2|TRBV27|-
TGTGCCAGCGGCCCCTGGGACGGTCAAACCAACAACTATGGCTACACCTTC
CASGPWDGQTNNYGYTF
>-|TRBJ2-3|TRBV12-5|TRBD2
TGTGCTAGTGGTTTGATCACCTCCCGGGGGAGGGGCACAGATACGCAGTATTTT
CASGLITSRGRGTDTQYF
>-|TRBJ2-7|TRBV9|-
TGTGCCAGCAGCGTAGGACGGAGCTCGGTAGAGCAGTACTTC
CASSVGRSSVEQYF
>-|TRBJ1-5|TRBV30|-
TGTGCCTGGGGACCCGGGACTCACACCGGGGCCAAGCCCCAGCATTTT
CAWGPGTHTGAKPQHF
>-|TRBJ2-2|TRBV5-6|-
TGTGCCAGCATCGAACACCCAGCGAAGGGAAACACCGGGGAGCTGTTTTTT
CASIEHPAKGNTGELFF
>-|TRBJ2-1|TRBV6-2/TRBV6-3|-
TGTGCCACGTCCGTCCAGATTAACTACAATGAGCAGTTCTTC
CATSVQINYNEQFF
>-|TRBJ2-5|TRBV6-1|TRBD2
TGTGCCAGCAGTGAATCTATGGCGGGGGGGCGTGAGACCCAGTACTTC
CASSESMAGGRETQYF
>once|TRBJ1-1|TRBV5-4|TRBD1
TGTGCCAGCAGCGTTGGGACAGGGGGGAACACTGAAGCTTTCTTT
CASSVGTGGNTEAFF
>-|TRBJ1-2|TRBV29-1|-
TGCAGCGCCCCCGAGCGTGAGGGGAAGAAGGGGACTTATGGCTACACCTTC
CSAPEREGKKGTYGYTF
>-|TRBJ2-1|TRBV6-4|TRBD2
TGTGCCAGCAGTGACGGTAGCGGGGGCAACAATGAGCAGTTCTTC
CASSDGSGGNNEQFF
>-|TRBJ2-7|TRBV9|-
TGTGCCAGCAGCGTAGGGATAGCGCTCTCCTACGAGCAGTACTTC
CASSVGIALSYEQYF
>-|TRBJ1-2|TRBV27|-
TGTGCCAGCAGCCATCGACCCATAGGGCATGGCTACACCTTC
CASSHRPIGHGYTF
>-|TRBJ2-1|TRBV2|-
TGTGCCAGCAGCTTTCTGGGATCCTACAATGAGCAGTTCTTC
CASSFLGSYNEQFF
>-|TRBJ1-4|TRBV4-1|-
TGCGCCAGCAGCCGGCCTCGGGCCGGGGCTAATGAAAAACTGTTTTTT
CASSRPRAGANEKLFF
>-|TRBJ1-2|TRBV9|-
TGTGCCAGCAGCGTCGGGGCGGACACCTATGGCTACACCTTC
CASSVGADTYGYTF
>-|TRBJ2-5|TRBV2|-
TGTGCCAGCAGAGAGTCCGGGCGACTAGAGACCCAGTACTTC
CASRESGRLETQYF
>once|TRBJ2-3|TRBV4-1|TRBD1
TGCGCCAGCAGCGGTCCCGGGACAGGGGGCGCAACAGATACGCAGTATTTT
CASSGPGTGGATDTQYF
>few|TRBJ2-1|TRBV7-9|-
TGTGCCAGCAGCCCTAGTAATGAGCAGTTCTTC
CASSPSNEQFF
>-|TRBJ2-3|TRBV9|-
TGTGCCAGCAGCGTGGACGGGTGGGACCGACAGTATTTT
CASSVDGWDRQYF